The 5 T cell receptor beta chains below come from one sample, sequenced in a study of cytomegalovirus exposure and HLA in healthy donors. The PCR used 60 Vbeta and 13 Jbeta primers. Here immunoSEQ multiplex PCR was the method, and the copy in TCRdb shows in-frame clones only, minus some. The sample has 150,000 to 200,000 clones, 78% seen once. The material sequenced was PBMCs. These receptors were obtained from a woman aged 30 to 39 in good health and CMV-seropositive.

The rearrangement links TRBV18 to TRBJ2-5; 10 bases align to TRBD1. J lost 2 bases, V lost 4 bases, and 1 base had no gene match. This CDR3 region has 14 residues. CDR1 KGHSH and CDR2 LQKENI come from the germline V gene. This CDR3 is CASSRTGGQETQYF. For the CDR3, the DNA is TGTGCCAGCTCACGGACAGGGGGGCAAGAGACCCAGTACTTC.

This clone has a single count. The chain links TRBV18 to TRBJ2-7; D is ambiguous. The V and J ends lost 5 bases and 0 bases respectively, with 11 bases between them. Germline V gene data show CDR1 as KGHSH and CDR2 as LQKENI. This CDR3 is 14 amino acids long. CDR3 amino acids: CASSNRGSSYEQYF. The CDR3 coding sequence is TGTGCCAGCTCAAACCGAGGTAGCTCCTACGAGCAGTACTTC. The variable domain in full, with the rest retrieved from reference TRBV18 and TRBJ2-7, is NAGVMQNPRHLVRRRGQEARLRCSPMKGHSHVYWYRQLPEEGLKFMVYLQKENIIDESGMPKERFSAEFPKEGPSILRIQQVVRGDSAAYFCASSNRGSSYEQYFGPGTRLTVT.

This chain connects TRBV10-3 to TRBJ1-2; 12 bases line up with TRBD1. The germline V gene encodes CDR1 ENHRY and CDR2 SYGVKD. The CDR3 sequence is 16 residues long. V shed 7 bases, J shed 6 bases, and the junction held 12 bases outside the gene matches. CDR3 bases: TGTGCCATCACCCGCAGGGACAGGGGGCGGGATGATGGCTACACCTTC. Translated, it gives CAITRRDRGRDDGYTF.

This clone was picked up a small number of times. V usage is TRBV15 and J usage is TRBJ1-1; possible D gene TRBD1, 5 bases. The germline V gene encodes CDR1 LNHNV and CDR2 YYDKDF (reference sequence). The CDR3 is made up of 15 amino acids. V lost 7 bases, J lost 4 bases, and 19 bases lay in between. CDR3 region: CATKPLGLGGTEAFF. The CDR3 nucleotides are TGTGCCACCAAACCCCTGGGACTTGGGGGCACTGAAGCTTTCTTT.

V usage is TRBV5-1 and J usage is TRBJ2-2; the match to TRBD1 covers 11 bases. The CDR3 contains 16 residues. The V segment lost 5 bases and the J segment 4 bases; nucleotides outside the gene matches: 7. CDR1 is SGHRS, CDR2 YFSETQ, per germline. Here the CDR3 DNA reads TGCGCCAGCAGTTTCCTTGGGACAGGGGGCACCGGGGAGCTGTTTTTT. This translates into CASSFLGTGGTGELFF. Supplemented by reference TRBV5-1 and TRBJ2-2, the full variable domain reads KAGVTQTPRYLIKTRGQQVTLSCSPISGHRSVSWYQQTPGQGLQFLFEYFSETQRNKGNFPGRFSGRQFSNSRSEMNVSTLELGDSALYLCASSFLGTGGTGELFFGEGSRLTVL.